This T cell receptor beta chain was observed in a study of CD8+CD57+ T cells in acquired aplastic anemia (dated by TCRdb to 2017 to 2018). In terms of the full investigation: DNA extracted from sorted CD4+ and CD8+ cells had a mean of about 3 ug, with a range of about 0.18 to 27.4 ug. Healthy donor samples averaged roughly 9.8 million reads for CD4+ and roughly 11 million for CD8+ cells. Here is what the overall study found, with its caveats: Roughly 30 CD8+ CDR3 sequences were shared between patients and controls but appeared highly expressed in patients and within their immunodominant clones. Patients and healthy controls showed no significant difference in CD8+ Simpson's diversity (P=0.060).

V is clipped by 0 bases and J by 12 bases, and the sequence between their germline boundaries is 10 bases long. The CDR3 has 12 amino acids, counting the end cysteine and phenylalanine. Here the CDR3 DNA is all that survives: 36 bases in frame from base 1. Looking up the germline V gene yields CDR1 ENHRY and CDR2 SYGVKD. TCR repertoires of sorted CD4+ and CD8+ blood T cells from severe aplastic anemia patients and healthy subjects were deep-sequenced in the study. Ficoll-Paque density gradient centrifugation was used to isolate peripheral blood mononuclear cells. Before DNA was extracted, CD4+ and CD8+ T cells were sorted using either FACS or magnetic beads. Points on this clonotype: The clone's antigen remains unknown. No base qualities exist here, and no much larger clone lies one base off it.

TCR beta VDJ combination and CDR3 sequence profiling used genomic DNA as the template. An Illumina HiSeq 2000 was used for TCR repertoire sequencing. The original pipeline was this. TRBV/TRBJ rearrangement plots, CDR3 size and DJ length profiles, and Simpson's diversity index were used to assess repertoires. Whichever DNA sequence was most abundant in the deep sequencing data was defined as the immunodominant clone. CDR3 amino acid sequences were checked for sharing across subjects and were also compared against the VDJdb database and published repertoires. TCRdb passed the public sequencing reads through fastp at Q25 and MiXCR, retaining productive beta sequences. Identical CDR3 proteins give one entry, which carries the most common genes and DNA. The V and J calls reflect TCRdb's pipeline rather than the authors' work. This sample lists 35,000 to 50,000 distinct CDR3 sequences; 65% to 70% were detected once. The ten largest account for around 22% of the sample.

This TCR came from a human donor in good health, serving as a control. The chain links TRBV10-3 with TRBJ2-3; the D segment cannot be called with confidence. Sample: sorted CD4+, CD8+, or CD8+CD57+ T cells (not recorded which) from PBMCs. The DNA sequence is TGTGCCATCAGTGAGTCCCCACGCGGACAGTATTTT. The translation is CAISESPRGQYF.